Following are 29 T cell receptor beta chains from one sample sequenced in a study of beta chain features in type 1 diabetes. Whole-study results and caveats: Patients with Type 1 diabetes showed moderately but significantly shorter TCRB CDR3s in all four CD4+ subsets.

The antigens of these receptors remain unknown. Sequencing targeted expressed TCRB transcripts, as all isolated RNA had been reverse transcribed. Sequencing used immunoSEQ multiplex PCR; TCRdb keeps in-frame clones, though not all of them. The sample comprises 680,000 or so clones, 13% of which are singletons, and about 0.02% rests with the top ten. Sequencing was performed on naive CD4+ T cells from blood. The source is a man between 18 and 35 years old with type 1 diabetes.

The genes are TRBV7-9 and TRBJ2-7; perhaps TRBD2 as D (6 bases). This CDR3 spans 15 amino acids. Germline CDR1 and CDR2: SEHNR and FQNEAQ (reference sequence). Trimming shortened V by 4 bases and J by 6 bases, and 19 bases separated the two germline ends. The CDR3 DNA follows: TGTGCCAGCAGCTCCACAACGGGACTTCAGTCCGAGCAGTACTTC. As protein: CASSSTTGLQSEQYF.

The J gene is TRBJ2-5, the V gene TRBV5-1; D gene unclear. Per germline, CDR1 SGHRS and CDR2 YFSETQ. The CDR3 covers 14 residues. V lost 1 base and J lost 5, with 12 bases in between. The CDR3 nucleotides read TGCGCCAGCAGCTTGTTTCAGACGTGGGAGACCCAGTACTTC. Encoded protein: CASSLFQTWETQYF.

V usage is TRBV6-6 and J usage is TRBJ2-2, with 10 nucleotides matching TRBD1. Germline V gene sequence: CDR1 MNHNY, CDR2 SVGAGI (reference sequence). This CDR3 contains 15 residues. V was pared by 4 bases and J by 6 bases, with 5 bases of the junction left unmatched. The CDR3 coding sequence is TGTGCCAGCAGTTCACCTGGACAGGGGGCCGGGGAGCTGTTTTTT. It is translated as CASSSPGQGAGELFF.

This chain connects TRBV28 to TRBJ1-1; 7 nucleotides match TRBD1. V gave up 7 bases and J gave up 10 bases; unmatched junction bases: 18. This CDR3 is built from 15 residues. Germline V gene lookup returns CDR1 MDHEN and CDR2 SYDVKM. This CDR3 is CASTYSGGLTGRAFF. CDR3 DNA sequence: TGTGCCAGCACTTACTCCGGGGGCCTGACAGGGAGAGCTTTCTTT.

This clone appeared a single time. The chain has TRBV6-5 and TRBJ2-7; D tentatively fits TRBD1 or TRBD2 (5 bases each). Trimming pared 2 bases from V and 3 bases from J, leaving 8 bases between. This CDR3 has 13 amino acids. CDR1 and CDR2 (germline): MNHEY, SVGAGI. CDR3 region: CASSYGDLYEQYF. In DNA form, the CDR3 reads TGTGCCAGCAGTTACGGGGACCTCTACGAGCAGTACTTC.

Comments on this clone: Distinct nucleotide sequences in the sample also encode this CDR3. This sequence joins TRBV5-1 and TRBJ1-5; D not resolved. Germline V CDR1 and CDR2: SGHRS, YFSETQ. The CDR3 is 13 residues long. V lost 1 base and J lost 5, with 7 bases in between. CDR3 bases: TGCGCCAGCAGCTTGTCCGTAGATCAGCCCCAGCATTTT. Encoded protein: CASSLSVDQPQHF.

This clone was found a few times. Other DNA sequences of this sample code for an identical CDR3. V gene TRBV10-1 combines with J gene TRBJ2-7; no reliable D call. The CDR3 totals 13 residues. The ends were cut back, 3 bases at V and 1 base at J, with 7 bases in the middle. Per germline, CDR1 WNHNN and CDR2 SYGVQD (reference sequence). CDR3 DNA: TGCGCCAGCAGTGACCCGAATTCCTACGAGCAGTACTTC. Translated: CASSDPNSYEQYF.

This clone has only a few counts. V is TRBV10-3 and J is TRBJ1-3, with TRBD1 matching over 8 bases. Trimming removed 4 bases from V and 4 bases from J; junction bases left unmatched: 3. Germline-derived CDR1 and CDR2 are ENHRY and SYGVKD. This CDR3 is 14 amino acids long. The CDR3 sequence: CAISGQGFGNTIYF. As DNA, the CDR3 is TGTGCCATCAGTGGACAGGGGTTCGGAAACACCATATATTTT.

The CDR3 DNA sequence: TGTGCCAGCAGTTTGGATGTAGCCAATGGCTACACCTTC. Encoded protein: CASSLDVANGYTF. V usage is TRBV28 and J usage is TRBJ1-2; D is unclear. The CDR3 covers 13 residues. The germline V gene has CDR1 MDHEN and CDR2 SYDVKM. Trimming stripped 3 bases from V and 6 bases from J, with 11 bases between.

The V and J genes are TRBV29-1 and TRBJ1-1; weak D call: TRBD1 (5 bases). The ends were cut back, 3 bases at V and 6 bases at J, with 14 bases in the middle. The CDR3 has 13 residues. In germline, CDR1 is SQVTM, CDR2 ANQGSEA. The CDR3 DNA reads TGCAGCGTTGATCGCGGGGGGGTCTCTGAAGCTTTCTTT. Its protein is CSVDRGGVSEAFF.

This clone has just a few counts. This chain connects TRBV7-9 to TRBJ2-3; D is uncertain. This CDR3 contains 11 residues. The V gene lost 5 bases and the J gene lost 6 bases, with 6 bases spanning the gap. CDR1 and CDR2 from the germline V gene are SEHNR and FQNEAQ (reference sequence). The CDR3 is CASSLRDTQYF. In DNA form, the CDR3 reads TGTGCCAGCAGCCTGCGGGATACGCAGTATTTT. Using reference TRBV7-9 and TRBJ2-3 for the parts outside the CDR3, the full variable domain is DTGVSQNPRHKITKRGQNVTFRCDPISEHNRLYWYRQTLGQGPEFLTYFQNEAQLEKSRLLSDRFSAERPKGSFSTLEIQRTEQGDSAMYLCASSLRDTQYFGPGTRLTVL.

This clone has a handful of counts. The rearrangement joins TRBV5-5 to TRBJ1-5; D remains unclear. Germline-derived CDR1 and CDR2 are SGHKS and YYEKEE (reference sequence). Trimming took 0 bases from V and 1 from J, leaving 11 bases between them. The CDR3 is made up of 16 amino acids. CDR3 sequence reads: CASSLVGSGSNQPQHF. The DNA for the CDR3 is TGTGCCAGCAGCTTGGTCGGGTCGGGGAGCAATCAGCCCCAGCATTTT. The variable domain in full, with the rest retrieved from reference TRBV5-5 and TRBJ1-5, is DAGVTQSPTHLIKTRGQQVTLRCSPISGHKSVSWYQQVLGQGPQFIFQYYEKEERGRGNFPDRFSARQFPNYSSELNVNALLLGDSALYLCASSLVGSGSNQPQHFGDGTRLSIL.

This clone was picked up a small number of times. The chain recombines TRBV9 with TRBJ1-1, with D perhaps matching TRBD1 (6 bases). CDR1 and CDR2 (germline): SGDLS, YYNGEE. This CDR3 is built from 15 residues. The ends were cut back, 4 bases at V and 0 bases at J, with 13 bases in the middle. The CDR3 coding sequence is TGTGCCAGCAGCCGGATCGGACAGATGAACACTGAAGCTTTCTTT. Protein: CASSRIGQMNTEAFF. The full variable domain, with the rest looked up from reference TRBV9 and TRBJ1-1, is DSGVTQTPKHLITATGQRVTLRCSPRSGDLSVYWYQQSLDQGLQFLIQYYNGEERAKGNILERFSAQQFPDLHSELNLSSLELGDSALYFCASSRIGQMNTEAFFGQGTRLTVV.

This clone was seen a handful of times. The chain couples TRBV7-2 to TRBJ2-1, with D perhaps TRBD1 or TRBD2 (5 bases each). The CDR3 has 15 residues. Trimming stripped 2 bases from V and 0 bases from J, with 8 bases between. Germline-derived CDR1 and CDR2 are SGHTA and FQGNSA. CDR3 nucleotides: TGTGCCAGCAGCTTATCAGGGAGCTCCTACAATGAGCAGTTCTTC. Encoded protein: CASSLSGSSYNEQFF.

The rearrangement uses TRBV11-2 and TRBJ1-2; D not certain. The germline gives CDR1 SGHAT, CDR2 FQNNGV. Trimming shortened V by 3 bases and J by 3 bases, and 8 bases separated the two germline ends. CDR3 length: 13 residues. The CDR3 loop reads CASSLGNHYGYTF. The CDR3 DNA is TGTGCCAGCAGCTTGGGCAATCACTATGGCTACACCTTC. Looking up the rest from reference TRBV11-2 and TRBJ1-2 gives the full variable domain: EAGVAQSPRYKIIEKRQSVAFWCNPISGHATLYWYQQILGQGPKLLIQFQNNGVVDDSQLPKDRFSAERLKGVDSTLKIQPAKLEDSAVYLCASSLGNHYGYTFGSGTRLTVV.

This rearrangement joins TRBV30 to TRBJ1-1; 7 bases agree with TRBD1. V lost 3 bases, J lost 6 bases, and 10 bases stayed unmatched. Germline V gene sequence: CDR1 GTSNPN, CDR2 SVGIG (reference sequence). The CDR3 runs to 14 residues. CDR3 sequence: CAWRARDRVSEAFF. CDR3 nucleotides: TGTGCCTGGAGGGCCCGGGACAGAGTCTCTGAAGCTTTCTTT.

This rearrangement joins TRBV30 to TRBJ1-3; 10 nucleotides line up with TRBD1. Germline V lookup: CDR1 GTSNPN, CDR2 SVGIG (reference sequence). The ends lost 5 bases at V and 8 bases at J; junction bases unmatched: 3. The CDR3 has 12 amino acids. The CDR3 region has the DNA TGTGCCTGGGGCGGACAGGGGGACACCATATATTTT. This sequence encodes CAWGGQGDTIYF. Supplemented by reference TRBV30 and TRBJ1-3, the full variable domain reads SQTIHQWPATLVQPVGSPLSLECTVEGTSNPNLYWYRQAAGRGLQLLFYSVGIGQISSEVPQNLSASRPQDRQFILSSKKLLLSDSGFYLCAWGGQGDTIYFGEGSWLTVV.

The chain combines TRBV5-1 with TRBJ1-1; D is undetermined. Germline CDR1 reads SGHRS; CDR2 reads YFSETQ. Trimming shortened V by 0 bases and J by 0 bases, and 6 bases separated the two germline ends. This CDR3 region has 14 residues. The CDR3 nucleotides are TGCGCCAGCAGCTTGGTGCAGGTGAACACTGAAGCTTTCTTT. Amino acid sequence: CASSLVQVNTEAFF.

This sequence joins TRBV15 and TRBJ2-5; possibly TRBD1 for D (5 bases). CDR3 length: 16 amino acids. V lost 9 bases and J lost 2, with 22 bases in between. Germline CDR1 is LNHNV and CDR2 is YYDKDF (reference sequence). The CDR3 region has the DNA TGTGCCACGCACGATTACAGGAGCATAGGTCAAGAGACCCAGTACTTC. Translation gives CATHDYRSIGQETQYF.

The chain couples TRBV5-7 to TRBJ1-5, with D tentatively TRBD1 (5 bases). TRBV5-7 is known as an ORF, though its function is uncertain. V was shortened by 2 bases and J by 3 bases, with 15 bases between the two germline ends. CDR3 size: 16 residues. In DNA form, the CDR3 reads TGTGCCAGCAGCTTAGCAGGGCCCCTTGCCAATCAGCCCCAGCATTTT. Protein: CASSLAGPLANQPQHF.

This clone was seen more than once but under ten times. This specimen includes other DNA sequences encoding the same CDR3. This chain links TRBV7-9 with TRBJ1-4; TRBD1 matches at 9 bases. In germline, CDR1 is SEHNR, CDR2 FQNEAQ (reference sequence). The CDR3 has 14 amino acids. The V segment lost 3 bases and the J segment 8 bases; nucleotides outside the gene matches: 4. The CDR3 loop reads CASSLGQGSEKLFF. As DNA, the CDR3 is TGTGCCAGCAGCTTGGGACAGGGAAGCGAAAAACTGTTTTTT.

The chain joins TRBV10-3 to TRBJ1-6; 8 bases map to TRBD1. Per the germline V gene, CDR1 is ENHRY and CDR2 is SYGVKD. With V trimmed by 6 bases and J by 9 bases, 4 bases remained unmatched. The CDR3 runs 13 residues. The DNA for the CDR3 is TGTGCCATCAGCGGACAGGGACGTTCACCCCTCCACTTT. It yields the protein CAISGQGRSPLHF.

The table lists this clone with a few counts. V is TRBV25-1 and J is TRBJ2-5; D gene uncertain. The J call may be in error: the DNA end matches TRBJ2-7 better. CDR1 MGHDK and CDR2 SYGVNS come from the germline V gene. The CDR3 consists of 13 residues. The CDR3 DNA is TGTGCCAGCACCAGGACGGGTACCTACGAGCAGTACTTC. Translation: CASTRTGTYEQYF.

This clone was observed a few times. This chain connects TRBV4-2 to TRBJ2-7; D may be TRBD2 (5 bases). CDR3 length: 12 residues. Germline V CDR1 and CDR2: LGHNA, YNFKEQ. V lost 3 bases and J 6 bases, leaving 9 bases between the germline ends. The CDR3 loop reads CASSHSRGEQYF. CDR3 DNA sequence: TGTGCCAGCAGCCATTCCCGGGGCGAGCAGTACTTC.

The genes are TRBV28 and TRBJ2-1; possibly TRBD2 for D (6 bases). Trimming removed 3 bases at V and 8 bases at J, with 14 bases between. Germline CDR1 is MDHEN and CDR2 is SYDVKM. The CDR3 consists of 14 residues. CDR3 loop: CASSFPAGKDEQFF. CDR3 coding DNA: TGTGCCAGCAGTTTTCCCGCGGGGAAGGATGAGCAGTTCTTC.

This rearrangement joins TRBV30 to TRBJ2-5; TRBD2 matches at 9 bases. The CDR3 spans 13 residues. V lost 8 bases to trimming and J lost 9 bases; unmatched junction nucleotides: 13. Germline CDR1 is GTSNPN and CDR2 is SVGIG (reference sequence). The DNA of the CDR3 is TGTGCCGGGTCGACTAGCGGTCCAGGGCCCCAGTACTTC. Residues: CAGSTSGPGPQYF.

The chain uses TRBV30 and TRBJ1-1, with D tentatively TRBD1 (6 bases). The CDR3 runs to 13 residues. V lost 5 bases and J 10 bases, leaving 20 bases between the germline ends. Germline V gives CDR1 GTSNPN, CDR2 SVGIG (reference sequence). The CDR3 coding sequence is TGTGCCTGGCGACGTGGGGGCGCGGATGGAGCTTTCTTT. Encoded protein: CAWRRGGADGAFF.

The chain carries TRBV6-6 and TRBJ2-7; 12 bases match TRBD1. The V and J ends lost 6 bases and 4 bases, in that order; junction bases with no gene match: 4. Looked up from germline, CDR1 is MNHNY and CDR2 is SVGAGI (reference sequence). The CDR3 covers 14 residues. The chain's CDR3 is CASRRGQGAYEQYF. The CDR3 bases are TGTGCCAGCAGGCGGGGACAGGGGGCATACGAGCAGTACTTC.

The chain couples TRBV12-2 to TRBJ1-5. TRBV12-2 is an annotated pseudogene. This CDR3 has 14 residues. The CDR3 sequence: CASRLGPYNQPQHF. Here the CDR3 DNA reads TGTGCAAGTCGCTTAGGCCCTTACAATCAGCCCCAGCATTTT.